The subject of this entry is one TCR beta chain. Its antigen remains unidentified. Some clones are missing from TCRdb's copy, which holds only in-frame ones; the method was immunoSEQ multiplex PCR. The repertoire has roughly 640,000 clones, around 74% of them found once; the top ten carry roughly 1.7%. CDR1 and CDR2 (germline): MGHDK, SYGVNS. The CDR3 is made up of 12 amino acids. These data are taken from a study of shared clonotypes between healthy human individuals. Study observations and caveats: Researchers sampled only blood; tissue repertoires likely differ. Limited genetic and exposure-history diversity came from having few donors.

The TCR was taken from a woman aged 25-40 years in good health. The sample consisted of memory CD4+ T cells sorted from blood. The subset denotes: CD45RA-negative fraction. The rearrangement uses TRBV25-1 and TRBJ2-5; D uncertain. TRBJ2-7 explains the end of the DNA better; the J call may be wrong. The CDR3 nucleotides read TGTGCCAGCAGTGGGTCGAGAGACGAGCAGTACTTC. It is translated as CASSGSRDEQYF.